The present T cell receptor (beta chain) was sequenced within a study of T cell repertoires in cytomegalovirus infection. At the level of the study: Through public TCR beta signatures, both CMV infection and matching HLA type were indicated. Whole-study results and caveats: Public TCR beta family frequency separated CMV-and-HLA carriers, including in an independent cohort. The ex vivo response was dominated by HLA-C-restricted CMV-specific TCR beta clonotypes.

V lost 4 bases to trimming and J lost 2 bases; unmatched junction nucleotides: 6. The CDR3 sequence is 14 residues long. The germline gives CDR1 GTSNPN, CDR2 SVGIG (reference sequence). Comment on this clonotype: Its cognate antigen is unknown.

TCRdb reprocessed the reads via MiXCR and lists one record per CDR3 protein. The sample contains 400,000 or so distinct CDR3 sequences, approximately 18% of which appear only once. Sequenced sample: PBMCs. This TCR derives from a human donor in good health (CMV status not recorded). Some clones in this sample may be carry-over from other donors' samples. The chain employs TRBV30 and TRBJ2-3; 7 bases line up with TRBD2. The CDR3 protein is CAWTGGRATDTQYF. CDR3 nucleotides: TGTGCCTGGACGGGAGGCCGAGCCACAGATACGCAGTATTTT.